A selection of T cell receptor beta chains follows, all from one sample in a study of identical twins. TCRdb independently ran MiXCR on the 5' RACE reads; one entry per CDR3 protein. The repertoire holds some 560,000 distinct CDR3 sequences, with approximately 9.6% as singletons. The same sample was also used in a study of yellow fever vaccine responses in identical twins.

The sample taken for sequencing was PBMCs. The receptors shown here come from a woman aged 18-35 years in good health. Both conserved end residues are part of each CDR3. The D gene is left open where the match is weak. Expanded clones are given a class, and other clones once, few, many or no size at all.

J gene: TRBJ2-1
V gene: TRBV5-1
CDR3 length: 16
D gene: .
clone size: .
CDR3 DNA: TGCGCCAGCAGTCTTGGGGCGGGCCGCTCCTACAATGAGCAGTTCTTC
CDR3 protein: CASSLGAGRSYNEQFF

J gene: TRBJ2-7
V gene: TRBV5-1
CDR3 length: 14
D gene: .
clone size: .
CDR3 DNA: TGCGCCAGCAGCTCCCCCGGGACGTCCTACGAGCAGTACTTC
CDR3 protein: CASSSPGTSYEQYF

J gene: TRBJ2-7
V gene: TRBV28
CDR3 length: 14
D gene: .
clone size: .
CDR3 DNA: TGTGCCACCTTTAATAAGCTCCCCTCCTACGAGCAGTACTTC
CDR3 protein: CATFNKLPSYEQYF

J gene: TRBJ2-1
V gene: TRBV20-1
CDR3 length: 12
D gene: .
clone size: .
CDR3 DNA: TGCAGTGCTTCACCCCTCTACAATGAGCAGTTCTTC
CDR3 protein: CSASPLYNEQFF

J gene: TRBJ2-3
V gene: TRBV4-3
CDR3 length: 18
D gene: TRBD2
clone size: many
CDR3 DNA: TGCGCCAGCAGCCAAGATCTGTTAGCTAGCGGGAGTACAGATACGCAGTATTTT
CDR3 protein: CASSQDLLASGSTDTQYF

J gene: TRBJ2-3
V gene: TRBV7-8
CDR3 length: 17
D gene: TRBD2
clone size: .
CDR3 DNA: TGTGCCAGCAGCTTAGTACTCGGGGCGGGGGGAACAGATACGCAGTATTTT
CDR3 protein: CASSLVLGAGGTDTQYF

J gene: TRBJ2-6
V gene: TRBV20-1
CDR3 length: 14
D gene: .
clone size: .
CDR3 DNA: TGCAGTGCTAGAAAAACACCTGGGGCCAACGTCCTGACTTTC
CDR3 protein: CSARKTPGANVLTF

J gene: TRBJ2-7
V gene: TRBV4-3
CDR3 length: 15
D gene: .
clone size: few
CDR3 DNA: TGCGCCAGCAGCGCCCAACCGGGAGACACCTACGAGCAGTACTTC
CDR3 protein: CASSAQPGDTYEQYF

J gene: TRBJ1-6
V gene: TRBV5-1
CDR3 length: 14
D gene: .
clone size: .
CDR3 DNA: TGCGCCAGCAGAAACCCCGCGACGGGATCACCCCTCCACTTT
CDR3 protein: CASRNPATGSPLHF

J gene: TRBJ1-2
V gene: TRBV6-6
CDR3 length: 13
D gene: .
clone size: many
CDR3 DNA: TGTGCCAGCAGTTTCCCAGACAACTATGGCTACACCTTC
CDR3 protein: CASSFPDNYGYTF

J gene: TRBJ1-2
V gene: TRBV12-3/TRBV12-4
CDR3 length: 12
D gene: .
clone size: .
CDR3 DNA: TGTGCCAGCAGTCCCGGGGTGGGAGGCTACACCTTC
CDR3 protein: CASSPGVGGYTF

J gene: TRBJ2-1
V gene: TRBV15
CDR3 length: 19
D gene: TRBD2
clone size: few
CDR3 DNA: TGTGCCACCAGCAGAGATCTCGTGGCTAGCGGGTCCTACTACAATGAGCAGTTCTTC
CDR3 protein: CATSRDLVASGSYYNEQFF

J gene: TRBJ1-2
V gene: TRBV4-3
CDR3 length: 16
D gene: TRBD1
clone size: many
CDR3 DNA: TGCGCCAGCAGCCAAGATCCGGGACAGGGGGACTATGGCTACACCTTC
CDR3 protein: CASSQDPGQGDYGYTF

J gene: TRBJ2-7
V gene: TRBV7-9
CDR3 length: 16
D gene: .
clone size: .
CDR3 DNA: TGTGCCAGCAGCTCCCGGGGAGAGCGGAGCACCTACGAGCAGTACTTC
CDR3 protein: CASSSRGERSTYEQYF

J gene: TRBJ2-1
V gene: TRBV7-9
CDR3 length: 12
D gene: TRBD2
clone size: many
CDR3 DNA: TGTGCCAGCAGCTTACCGGGACTAGGAGAGTTCTTC
CDR3 protein: CASSLPGLGEFF

J gene: TRBJ2-7
V gene: TRBV7-9
CDR3 length: 15
D gene: TRBD1
clone size: few
CDR3 DNA: TGTGCCAGCAGGGAGGGGGGACAGGGGGACTACGAGCAGTACTTC
CDR3 protein: CASREGGQGDYEQYF

J gene: TRBJ2-5
V gene: TRBV4-3
CDR3 length: 16
D gene: TRBD1
clone size: .
CDR3 DNA: TGCGCCAGCAGCCCCTTTACAGGGGCGGGTAAAGAGACCCAGTACTTC
CDR3 protein: CASSPFTGAGKETQYF

J gene: TRBJ2-7
V gene: TRBV5-5
CDR3 length: 15
D gene: TRBD1
clone size: few
CDR3 DNA: TGTGCCAGCAGACTAAAGACAGGGGGCAGCTACGAGCAGTACTTC
CDR3 protein: CASRLKTGGSYEQYF

J gene: TRBJ2-7
V gene: TRBV3-1
CDR3 length: 15
D gene: TRBD2
clone size: .
CDR3 DNA: TGTGCCAGCAGCCAGACGGCGGGAGGGGATGAAGAGCAGTACTTC
CDR3 protein: CASSQTAGGDEEQYF

J gene: TRBJ2-7
V gene: TRBV6-6
CDR3 length: 15
D gene: TRBD1
clone size: few
CDR3 DNA: TGTGCCAGCAGTTATCCGGGACAGGGATGGGCAGAGCAGTACTTC
CDR3 protein: CASSYPGQGWAEQYF

J gene: TRBJ2-7
V gene: TRBV12-3/TRBV12-4
CDR3 length: 14
D gene: .
clone size: .
CDR3 DNA: TGTGCCAGCACCGCGACAGGGAGGTCTCGTGAGCAGTACTTC
CDR3 protein: CASTATGRSREQYF

J gene: TRBJ2-2
V gene: TRBV20-1
CDR3 length: 15
D gene: .
clone size: many
CDR3 DNA: TGCAGTGCTAAGGAGAGGACTGCGAACACCGGGGAGCTGTTTTTT
CDR3 protein: CSAKERTANTGELFF

J gene: TRBJ2-1
V gene: TRBV7-2
CDR3 length: 17
D gene: TRBD2
clone size: .
CDR3 DNA: TGTGCCAGCAGCTTAGCCCCCTGGGCGGGAGAGCGCAATGAGCAGTTCTTC
CDR3 protein: CASSLAPWAGERNEQFF

J gene: TRBJ1-5
V gene: TRBV4-3
CDR3 length: 16
D gene: .
clone size: many
CDR3 DNA: TGCGCCAGCAGCCAAGATCTTGGGACGGGTAATCAGCCCCAGCATTTT
CDR3 protein: CASSQDLGTGNQPQHF

J gene: TRBJ2-3
V gene: TRBV7-3
CDR3 length: 14
D gene: .
clone size: few
CDR3 DNA: TGTGCCAGCAGCTTAAATCCGAGCGGAGATACGCAGTATTTT
CDR3 protein: CASSLNPSGDTQYF

J gene: TRBJ2-2
V gene: TRBV3-1
CDR3 length: 13
D gene: .
clone size: once
CDR3 DNA: TGTGCCAGCAGCCAAGAAACAGACGGGGAGCTGTTTTTT
CDR3 protein: CASSQETDGELFF

J gene: TRBJ2-1
V gene: TRBV7-8
CDR3 length: 15
D gene: TRBD2
clone size: .
CDR3 DNA: TGTGCCAGCAGCCAGAGGGGACTAGCGGGGGGAAAGCAGTTCTTC
CDR3 protein: CASSQRGLAGGKQFF

J gene: TRBJ2-1
V gene: TRBV2
CDR3 length: 14
D gene: .
clone size: .
CDR3 DNA: TGTGCCAGCAGTGCTCAGAGCTCCTACAATGAGCAGTTCTTC
CDR3 protein: CASSAQSSYNEQFF

J gene: TRBJ2-2
V gene: TRBV7-6
CDR3 length: 16
D gene: TRBD1
clone size: few
CDR3 DNA: TGTGCCAGCAGCCTAACGACAGGGGGCAACACCGGGGAGCTGTTTTTT
CDR3 protein: CASSLTTGGNTGELFF

J gene: TRBJ2-3
V gene: TRBV11-2
CDR3 length: 15
D gene: .
clone size: many
CDR3 DNA: TGTGCCAGCCGCCCGGGGCTAGCGAACACAGATACGCAGTATTTT
CDR3 protein: CASRPGLANTDTQYF